This T cell receptor beta chain was recorded in a study of blood T cells in healthy people across ages (dated by TCRdb to between 2014 and 2016). Looking at the study overall: In model experiments, roughly one uniquely barcoded TCR beta cDNA molecule per two T cells was captured by template switching. The donors were split into four age groups: young (average about 16 years), middle-aged (nearly 40), aged (approximately 60) and long-lived (over 80). To avoid experimental bias, donors of different ages were distributed randomly across sequencing lanes. The study analyzed two additional independent replicas of 1 million unique cDNA reads from the same blood draw for two donors, one aged 18 to 29 and one aged 80 or older. Using deep sequencing normalized with unique cDNA molecular identifiers, the study measured how TCR beta repertoire diversity changes with age.

The donors were roughly 40 Caucasian individuals from Russia, aged roughly 6 to 100 years, who were systemically healthy. Each donor gave 8 to 10 milliliters of peripheral blood, drawn into EDTA-treated Vacutainer tubes. Ficoll-Paque density-gradient centrifugation was used to isolate PBMCs, with at least 6.5 million per sample. Total RNA, at least 5 micrograms per sample, was extracted from PBMCs with Trizol reagent. Naive CD45RAhigh/CD27high T cell percentages were measured by flow cytometry on a PBMC aliquot from every donor. General conclusions and limits of the study: Observed TCR beta diversity per million T cells fell roughly linearly with age, and a significant reduction was already apparent by age approximately 40. The CMV infection status of donors was not known, potentially confounding age-related changes in expanded clonotypes. Estimates of total diversity based on one million sequenced T cells were regarded as lower bounds and as underestimates. Conclusive comparison of naive and antigen-experienced compartments was prevented by the profiling of bulk unsorted PBMCs. There was a strong correlation between observed TCR beta diversity and the percentage of naive T cells measured by flow cytometry. Compared with the aged group, more naive CD4+ T cells, fewer expanded clones and increased TCR diversity were shown by the long-lived group, suggesting age selection.

The library was obtained by 5' RACE. The reads were generated on an Illumina HiSeq 2500. A second PCR of roughly 7 to 11 cycles was performed with a sample-barcoded 5' primer and a J-beta primer mix. A template-switch 5' adaptor carrying 12 random nucleotides introduced a unique molecular identifier onto each TCR beta cDNA molecule. Each sample yielded at least 2.5 million CDR3-containing paired-end reads. First-strand cDNA was synthesized from all RNA with the Mint cDNA synthesis kit, primed by a TRBC-specific oligonucleotide. After uracil-DNA glycosylase treatment, a first 18-cycle PCR used universal primers M1SS and BC2_uni_R on all cDNA. On the authors' methods: Each sample was normalized by randomly selecting 1 million high-quality reads, each carrying a distinct molecular identifier. Reads sharing molecular identifiers were discarded rather than binned into consensus sequences. MiTCR, run with a Q25 quality threshold and the strictest error-elimination algorithm, handled CDR3 identification, clonotype clustering and error correction. A nonparametric unseen species model with Euler transformation was used to estimate a lower bound on total TCR beta diversity. Starting from the raw public reads, TCRdb applied fastp trimming at Q25, assembled clones with MiXCR and retained in-frame beta chains. For every CDR3 protein sequence, its rows merge into one entry that carries the most common genes and DNA. None of the V and J calls come from the authors' own analysis; TCRdb made them. Recorded for this sample are around 1.5 million distinct CDR3 sequences; roughly 40% of them occurred a single time. Roughly 7.9% of the sample rests with the top ten.

As to this clonotype: It lacks a known antigen. One base away there is no much larger clone; base qualities are not given.

Including cysteine and phenylalanine, the CDR3 has 15 amino acids. The entry retains the CDR3 DNA only, 45 bases that are in frame from base 1. CDR1 and CDR2 are read off the germline V gene as SGDLS and YYNGEE. The junction shows trimming of 4 bases on V and 9 bases on J, plus 20 bases between the germline ends. The TCR was taken from a young woman in good health. Sample: blood. The chain joins TRBV9 to TRBJ2-1; the D gene could be TRBD1 or TRBD2, each one agreeing over 6 bases. For the CDR3, the sequence is CASSRTGWGESEQFF. The DNA reads TGTGCCAGCAGCCGAACAGGGTGGGGGGAAAGTGAGCAGTTCTTC.